This T cell receptor beta chain was profiled in a study of cytomegalovirus exposure and HLA in healthy donors. This PCR relied on a set of 60 Vbeta primers and 13 Jbeta primers. Profiling relied on immunoSEQ multiplex PCR, and the TCRdb table lists in-frame clones only, not all of them. The profile shows about 90,000 clones, around 85% of them singletons. Between the trimmed V and J ends, which lost 5 bases and 0 bases, there was a span of 15 bases. This CDR3 is 16 amino acids long. The germline V gene has CDR1 MDHEN and CDR2 SYDVKM. The sample consisted of PBMCs. This chain connects TRBV28 to TRBJ2-3, with D unclear. This TCR was recovered from a man aged 18 to 30 in good health and CMV-seronegative. The CDR3 sequence: CASSTPWSTSTDTQYF. CDR3 DNA: TGTGCCAGCAGTACCCCCTGGTCAACTAGCACAGATACGCAGTATTTT.